Shown below are 18 T cell receptor beta chains from a single sample sequenced in a study of beta chain features in type 1 diabetes. Reverse transcription of all isolated RNA meant that expressed TCRB transcripts were sequenced. Sequenced by immunoSEQ multiplex PCR; TCRdb stores in-frame clones only, minus some. Among 430,000 or so clones listed, over 9.5% were seen once. The sequenced sample consisted of naive CD4+ T cells from blood. All receptors derive from a woman between 18 and 30 years old in good health.

The chain has TRBV19 and TRBJ2-1; D not certain. The CDR3 spans 11 residues. V was shortened by 8 bases and J by 4 bases, with 6 bases between the two germline ends. CDR1 and CDR2 from the germline V gene are LNHDA and SQIVND (reference sequence). In nucleotides, the CDR3 is TGTGCCAGTCACTATTACAATGAGCAGTTCTTC. This codes for CASHYYNEQFF.

The J gene is TRBJ1-2, the V gene TRBV23-1, with TRBD1 identical over 9 bases. TRBV23-1 is an ORF; its function is uncertain. The CDR3 spans 12 residues. Trimming cost V 10 bases and J 8 bases; bases outside gene matches: 8. CDR3 in DNA: TGCGCCACCCCGGGACAGGGAAGCGGCTACACCTTC. This sequence encodes CATPGQGSGYTF.

DNA for the CDR3: TGTGCCAGCAGCCCTCTGTTAATCGAGCAGTACTTC. Translated: CASSPLLIEQYF. The gene calls are TRBV7-9 and TRBJ2-7, with D unresolved. This CDR3 is built from 12 residues. V lost 5 bases and J lost 6, with 11 bases in between. CDR1 and CDR2 (germline): SEHNR, FQNEAQ (reference sequence).

The chain combines TRBV29-1 with TRBJ2-1; possibly TRBD2 for D (6 bases). This CDR3 contains 14 residues. Per the germline V gene, CDR1 is SQVTM and CDR2 is ANQGSEA. V was clipped by 5 bases and J by 7 bases, with 18 bases between them. Here the CDR3 DNA reads TGCAGCGTTCTTGGAGGGTGGGTTGGGAATGAGCAGTTCTTC. This codes for CSVLGGWVGNEQFF.

This clone has just a few counts. This chain joins TRBV11-2 and TRBJ2-5, with 7 bases lining up with TRBD2. V gave up 0 bases and J gave up 9 bases; unmatched junction bases: 4. Germline CDR1 is SGHAT and CDR2 is FQNNGV. The CDR3 is made up of 13 amino acids. The CDR3 nucleotides are TGTGCCAGCAGCTTAGAACCCCTAGCGGCCCAGTACTTC. This codes for CASSLEPLAAQYF.

The chain is built from TRBV5-1 and TRBJ2-3, with D unclear. Trimming removed 4 bases at V and 3 bases at J, with 12 bases between. The germline V gene encodes CDR1 SGHRS and CDR2 YFSETQ. The CDR3 is 14 residues long. The CDR3 here is CASSGSSPTDTQYF. CDR3 DNA: TGCGCCAGCAGCGGCAGCAGCCCAACAGATACGCAGTATTTT. Full variable domain (rest looked up from reference TRBV5-1 and TRBJ2-3): KAGVTQTPRYLIKTRGQQVTLSCSPISGHRSVSWYQQTPGQGLQFLFEYFSETQRNKGNFPGRFSGRQFSNSRSEMNVSTLELGDSALYLCASSGSSPTDTQYFGPGTRLTVL.

The genes are TRBV28 and TRBJ2-1; D is uncertain. CDR1 is MDHEN and CDR2 is SYDVKM in the germline V gene. Trimming removed 6 bases at V and 9 bases at J, with 12 bases between. The CDR3 totals 12 residues. CDR3 loop: CASSPPRSEQFF. CDR3 nucleotides: TGTGCCAGCAGCCCTCCCAGGAGTGAGCAGTTCTTC.

The chain recombines TRBV27 with TRBJ1-6; D is ambiguous. Germline CDR1 and CDR2: MNHEY and SMNVEV (reference sequence). The V end lost 2 bases, the J end lost 7 bases, and 3 bases lay between the germline ends. The CDR3 contains 12 residues. CDR3 nucleotides: TGTGCCAGCAGTTTAAGGAATTCACCCCTCCACTTT. As protein: CASSLRNSPLHF.

There are a few counts of this clone. DNA of the CDR3: TGTGCCAGCAGTTTTAGCGGAACCTACAATGAGCAGTTCTTC. Protein product: CASSFSGTYNEQFF. This rearrangement joins TRBV27 to TRBJ2-1; TRBD2 might be the D (6 bases). Looked up from germline, CDR1 is MNHEY and CDR2 is SMNVEV (reference sequence). The CDR3 covers 14 residues. V lost 3 bases and J 2 bases, leaving 8 bases between the germline ends.

The V call is TRBV7-2, the J call TRBJ2-5; D not certain. The germline V gene has CDR1 SGHTA and CDR2 FQGNSA. The V and J ends lost 5 bases and 8 bases respectively, with 12 bases between them. The CDR3 is 12 amino acids. The CDR3 bases are TGTGCCAGCAGCGGGGTGGTAGGCACCCAGTACTTC. Its translation: CASSGVVGTQYF.

CDR3 bases: TGTGCCAGCAGCAGGGGTTCTGGAAACACCATATATTTT. Its protein product is CASSRGSGNTIYF. J is TRBJ1-3 and V is TRBV7-9; tentatively, D is TRBD1 (5 bases). V lost 5 bases, J lost 1 base, and 6 bases lay in between. The germline V gene has CDR1 SEHNR and CDR2 FQNEAQ (reference sequence). The CDR3 runs 13 residues. Full variable domain (rest looked up from reference TRBV7-9 and TRBJ1-3): DTGVSQNPRHKITKRGQNVTFRCDPISEHNRLYWYRQTLGQGPEFLTYFQNEAQLEKSRLLSDRFSAERPKGSFSTLEIQRTEQGDSAMYLCASSRGSGNTIYFGEGSWLTVV.

This clone was observed a few times. The chain combines TRBV28 with TRBJ1-6, with D hard to call. Trimming took off 1 base at V and 9 bases at J, with 10 bases between the two ends. CDR1 MDHEN and CDR2 SYDVKM come from the germline V gene. The CDR3 spans 14 residues. CDR3 bases: TGTGCCAGCAGTTTATACACGGTAGCTTCACCCCTCCACTTT. Translating it yields CASSLYTVASPLHF. Combining the CDR3 with reference TRBV28 and TRBJ1-6 gives the whole variable domain DVKVTQSSRYLVKRTGEKVFLECVQDMDHENMFWYRQDPGLGLRLIYFSYDVKMKEKGDIPEGYSVSREKKERFSLILESASTNQTSMYLCASSLYTVASPLHFGNGTRLTVT.

A few counts support this clone. The CDR3 sequence is CSAFSTDTQYF. The CDR3 DNA is TGCAGTGCTTTTAGCACAGATACGCAGTATTTT. V and J are TRBV20-1 and TRBJ2-3; D remains unclear. The CDR3 length is 11 residues. V lost 5 bases and J 0 bases, leaving 3 bases between the germline ends. Germline V CDR1 and CDR2: DFQATT, SNEGSKA (reference sequence).

The V call is TRBV13, the J call TRBJ2-1, with D hard to call. V lost 2 bases, J lost 3 bases, and 8 bases lay in between. This CDR3 spans 14 amino acids. The germline gives CDR1 PRHDT, CDR2 FYEKMQ (reference sequence). This chain's CDR3 is CASSLRTLYNEQFF. CDR3 DNA: TGTGCCAGCAGCTTACGGACCCTCTACAATGAGCAGTTCTTC.

This rearrangement joins TRBV6-5 to TRBJ1-4; D unresolved. Trimming removed 10 bases at V and 0 bases at J, with 12 bases between. There are 14 residues in the CDR3. Germline V gives CDR1 MNHEY, CDR2 SVGAGI. CDR3 residues: CATSLRATNEKLFF. As DNA, the CDR3 is TGTGCCACCTCACTTAGAGCAACTAATGAAAAACTGTTTTTT.

This clone was observed a few times. The rearrangement joins TRBV29-1 to TRBJ1-1; tentative D call: TRBD1 (6 bases). The germline gives CDR1 SQVTM, CDR2 ANQGSEA. V lost 7 bases and J lost 4, with 13 bases in between. The CDR3 loop spans 12 amino acids. The CDR3 nucleotides are TGCAGCGCTAGCAGGGGCCTCACTGAAGCTTTCTTT. This encodes CSASRGLTEAFF. The whole variable domain, filled in from reference TRBV29-1 and TRBJ1-1, reads SAVISQKPSRDICQRGTSLTIQCQVDSQVTMMFWYRQQPGQSLTLIATANQGSEATYESGFVIDKFPISRPNLTFSTLTVSNMSPEDSSIYLCSASRGLTEAFFGQGTRLTVV.

This clone appeared a few times. This chain links TRBV20-1 with TRBJ1-2; D is unclear. The germline V gene encodes CDR1 DFQATT and CDR2 SNEGSKA (reference sequence). The CDR3 runs 11 residues. Trimming took 6 bases from V and 8 from J, leaving 13 bases between them. The DNA for the CDR3 is TGCAGTGCGAGTATGGGTGGAGGCTACACCTTC. Encoded protein: CSASMGGGYTF.

This clone was observed a few times. CDR3 sequence (DNA): TGCAGCCTATGGACGTACGCTTCGGAGACCCAGTACTTC. Translating it yields CSLWTYASETQYF. The genes are TRBV29-1 and TRBJ2-5; no clear D gene. Germline CDR1 SQVTM, CDR2 ANQGSEA. Trimming pared 8 bases from V and 5 bases from J, leaving 18 bases between. There are 13 residues in the CDR3.